These 5 T cell receptor beta chains were all obtained from the same sample, sequenced in a study of shared clonotypes between healthy human individuals. Assay used: immunoSEQ multiplex PCR; TCRdb lists only in-frame clones, some missing. The table records about 1,800,000 clones, about 95% of them present only once. The naive CD8 subset, CD45RO-negative cells positively selected for CCR7, excluded terminally differentiated effector memory CD45RA+ cells. The material sequenced was naive CD8+ T cells sorted from blood. Source of these receptors: a man aged 18 to 30 in good health.

Worth noting for this clone: Additional DNA sequences in this sample encode the identical CDR3. The V call is TRBV7-9, the J call TRBJ1-2; D is uncertain. Germline V gene lookup returns CDR1 SEHNR and CDR2 FQNEAQ (reference sequence). CDR3 length: 12 residues. The V gene lost 1 base and the J gene lost 6 bases, with 6 bases spanning the gap. CDR3 residues: CASSLGTDGYTF. The CDR3 DNA reads TGTGCCAGCAGCTTAGGGACGGATGGCTACACCTTC. Filled out from reference TRBV7-9 and TRBJ1-2, the complete variable domain reads DTGVSQNPRHKITKRGQNVTFRCDPISEHNRLYWYRQTLGQGPEFLTYFQNEAQLEKSRLLSDRFSAERPKGSFSTLEIQRTEQGDSAMYLCASSLGTDGYTFGSGTRLTVV.

The rearrangement links TRBV4-3 to TRBJ1-2, with D uncertain. CDR1 is LGHNA and CDR2 is YSLEER in the germline V gene. The CDR3 length is 14 residues. Trimming removed 1 base from V and 3 bases from J, with 9 bases in between. CDR3 amino acids: CASSQGTAYYGYTF. CDR3 DNA: TGCGCCAGCAGCCAAGGCACAGCTTACTATGGCTACACCTTC.

The chain joins TRBV4-2 to TRBJ2-2; TRBD2 is a possible D gene (6 bases). The CDR3 loop spans 17 amino acids. Trimming pared 0 bases from V and 4 bases from J, leaving 15 bases between. CDR1 is LGHNA, CDR2 YNFKEQ, per germline. In DNA, the CDR3 is TGTGCCAGCAGCCAAGACGTCCGGGACTTACTCACCGGGGAGCTGTTTTTT. It translates to CASSQDVRDLLTGELFF.

This clone was observed once. The V call is TRBV6-5, the J call TRBJ1-2; TRBD1 matches at 7 bases. CDR3 length: 15 residues. The junction had 10 bases not matched to a gene; V was cut back by 6 bases and J by 3 bases. CDR1 and CDR2 from the germline V gene are MNHEY and SVGAGI. The CDR3 loop is CASRADRWGDYGYTF. CDR3 DNA sequence: TGTGCCAGCAGGGCGGACAGGTGGGGGGACTATGGCTACACCTTC.

This clone was observed a single time. The rearrangement joins TRBV19 to TRBJ1-4; D is possibly TRBD1 (5 bases). The CDR3 has 14 amino acids. The germline V gene has CDR1 LNHDA and CDR2 SQIVND (reference sequence). The germline V and J ends were trimmed by 5 bases and 5 bases, with 12 bases remaining between them. The CDR3 bases are TGTGCCAGTAGTCTCTCGGGGGGGAATGAAAAACTGTTTTTT. Translated, it gives CASSLSGGNEKLFF.